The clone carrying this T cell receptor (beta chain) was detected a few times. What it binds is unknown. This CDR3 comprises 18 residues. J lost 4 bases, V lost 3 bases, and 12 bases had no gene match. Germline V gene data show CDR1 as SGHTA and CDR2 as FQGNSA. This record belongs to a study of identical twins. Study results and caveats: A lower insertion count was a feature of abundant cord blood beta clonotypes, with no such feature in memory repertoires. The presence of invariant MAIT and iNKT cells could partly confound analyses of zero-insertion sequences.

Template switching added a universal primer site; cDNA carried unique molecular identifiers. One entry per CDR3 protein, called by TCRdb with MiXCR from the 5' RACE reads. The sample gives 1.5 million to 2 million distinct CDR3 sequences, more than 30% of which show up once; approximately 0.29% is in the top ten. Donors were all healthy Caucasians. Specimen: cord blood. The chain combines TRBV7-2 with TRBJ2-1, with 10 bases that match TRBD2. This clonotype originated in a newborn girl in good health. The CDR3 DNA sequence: TGTGCCAGCAGCTTGGGCGGACTAGCGGAGAAGCTATACAATGAGCAGTTCTTC. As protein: CASSLGGLAEKLYNEQFF.